These 32 T cell receptor beta chains were all obtained from the same sample, sequenced in a study of T cells in Graves' hyperthyroidism and ophthalmopathy. The source material, RNA transcripts, was used to amplify TCR beta CDR3 regions. The TCR CDR3 first-round RT-PCR relied on the HTBI primer set. TCRdb reanalysed the multiplex PCR reads using MiXCR and keeps one entry per CDR3 protein. Of about 740,000 distinct CDR3 sequences listed, 12% to 15% were seen once; the top ten hold roughly 10%. Specimen: blood. All receptors derive from a woman aged 18-29 years with Graves' hyperthyroidism.

The genes are TRBV9 and TRBJ2-5; the match to TRBD2 covers 7 bases. V trimming: 3 bases; J trimming: 4 bases; junction bases outside the gene matches: 6. The CDR3 is made up of 14 amino acids. Germline assignment: CDR1 SGDLS and CDR2 YYNGEE. CDR3 in DNA: TGTGCCAGCAGCGACGGGACTACGGGAGAGACCCAGTACTTC. Translation gives CASSDGTTGETQYF.

About this clonotype itself: This may stem from a read error, because a much larger clone lies one nucleotide away. A read error is likely, as this CDR3 ends without the conserved phenylalanine or tryptophan. The rearrangement joins TRBV12-3 or TRBV12-4 to TRBJ1-5; 10 bases are a match to TRBD1. The CDR3 is made up of 18 amino acids. Trimming removed 5 bases from V and 0 bases from J; junction bases left unmatched: 10. CDR3 sequence (DNA): TGTGCCAGCAGTCCTTCCGGGACAGGGGTTATTAGCAATCAGCCCCAGCATATT. Encoded protein: CASSPSGTGVISNQPQHI.

This clonotype showed up many times. The chain couples TRBV30 to TRBJ1-2, with D perhaps TRBD1 (5 bases). Looked up from germline, CDR1 is GTSNPN and CDR2 is SVGIG (reference sequence). V was trimmed by 3 bases and J by 5 bases, leaving 16 bases between them. The CDR3 is made up of 14 amino acids. This chain's CDR3 is CAWRLGGPLYGYTF. CDR3 nucleotide sequence: TGTGCCTGGAGGTTGGGGGGACCACTTTATGGCTACACCTTC.

To note about this clonotype: The junction does not match germline at one end; this may be a read error. This chain joins TRBV20-1 and TRBJ2-4; 8 bases agree with TRBD2. Germline CDR1 DFQATT, CDR2 SNEGSKA (reference sequence). This CDR3 spans 16 amino acids. The CDR3 nucleotides read TGCAGTGCTAGTCGAGCTAGCGGGTCGTTTCAAAACATTCAGCACTTC. Protein: CSASRASGSFQNIQHF.

The table lists this clonotype with many counts. CDR3 protein: CASSQTGQGQPQHF. DNA for the CDR3: TGTGCCAGCAGCCAGACAGGGCAAGGTCAGCCCCAGCATTTT. V usage is TRBV3-1 and J usage is TRBJ1-5; TRBD1 aligns across 7 bases. CDR1 is LGHDT and CDR2 is YNNKEL in the germline V gene (reference sequence). V shed 3 bases and J 6 bases; nucleotides not matched to a gene: 5. The CDR3 extends over 14 amino acids.

The rearrangement links TRBV29-1 to TRBJ1-2; TRBD1 matches 7 bases. The CDR3 runs 15 residues. J was trimmed by 7 bases and V by 0 bases; bases with no gene match: 11. Germline loops: CDR1 SQVTM, CDR2 ANQGSEA. The DNA of the CDR3 is TGCAGCGTTGAAGATCAAGGGGGCCCGATCGGTGGCTACACCTTC. This encodes CSVEDQGGPIGGYTF.

Many counts were recorded for this clonotype. The V gene is TRBV12-3 or TRBV12-4, the J gene TRBJ2-7; a possible D gene is TRBD1 (8 bases). Trimming stripped 5 bases from V and 3 bases from J, with 26 bases between. The CDR3 spans 18 residues. CDR3 DNA sequence: TGTGCCAGCAGTCCCTCCCGGGTCACAGGGGGGGTTCTCTACGAGCAGTACTTC. It codes for CASSPSRVTGGVLYEQYF.

This clonotype was detected a few times. The chain uses TRBV20-1 and TRBJ2-7; weak D call: TRBD1 (6 bases). This CDR3 region has 12 residues. Germline V gives CDR1 DFQATT, CDR2 SNEGSKA (reference sequence). V was pared by 7 bases and J by 7 bases, with 17 bases between. The CDR3 loop is CSGGWGPGEQYF. In DNA, the CDR3 is TGCAGTGGAGGGTGGGGGCCCGGGGAGCAGTACTTC.

This clonotype has ten or more counts. The chain employs TRBV7-6 and TRBJ1-1; D unresolved. The CDR3 totals 15 residues. V was cut by 2 bases and J by 9 bases, with 19 bases left in between. Germline assignment: CDR1 SGHVS and CDR2 FNYEAQ. The CDR3 protein is CASSLRGPIDGQAFF. Here the CDR3 DNA reads TGTGCCAGCAGCTTAAGAGGTCCGATCGACGGCCAAGCTTTCTTT.

V usage is TRBV9 and J usage is TRBJ2-7, with D hard to call. Trimming shortened V by 0 bases and J by 6 bases, and 16 bases separated the two germline ends. Germline V CDR1 and CDR2: SGDLS, YYNGEE. The CDR3 covers 15 residues. The DNA of the CDR3 is TGTGCCAGCAGCGTAGGTGCTAACCACTACGCCGAGCAGTACTTC. Its protein product is CASSVGANHYAEQYF.

This chain joins TRBV29-1 and TRBJ2-7; D is uncertain. Germline V gene sequence: CDR1 SQVTM, CDR2 ANQGSEA. Trimming took 4 bases from V and 0 from J, leaving 10 bases between them. The CDR3 spans 13 residues. CDR3 in amino acids: CSVGAVGSYEQYF. DNA of the CDR3: TGCAGCGTTGGGGCCGTCGGCTCCTACGAGCAGTACTTC.

Many counts were recorded for this clonotype. The chain carries TRBV5-4 and TRBJ1-2; D unclear. The germline CDR1 and CDR2 sequences are SGHNT and YYREEE (reference sequence). The CDR3 length is 12 residues. Trimming shortened V by 4 bases and J by 8 bases, and 12 bases separated the two germline ends. This CDR3 reads CASSTALWGYTF. The CDR3 DNA reads as TGTGCCAGCAGCACAGCACTCTGGGGCTACACCTTC.

This clonotype was seen only a few times. This chain links TRBV5-6 with TRBJ1-2; D not resolved. V was clipped by 3 bases and J by 2 bases, with 11 bases between them. Germline lookup yields CDR1 SGHDT and CDR2 YYEEEE. The length of the CDR3 is 14 residues. The CDR3 here is CASSYPTSNYGYTF. CDR3 in DNA: TGTGCCAGCAGCTATCCGACAAGCAACTATGGCTACACCTTC.

Many counts were recorded for this clonotype. The gene calls are TRBV30 and TRBJ2-2, with 14 bases that match TRBD2. The V gene end was trimmed by 5 bases and the J gene end by 0 bases; junction bases not matched to a gene: 2. The CDR3 extends over 16 amino acids. From germline, CDR1 is GTSNPN and CDR2 SVGIG (reference sequence). CDR3 sequence (DNA): TGTGCCTGGTGGACTAGCGGGAGGACGAACACCGGGGAGCTGTTTTTT. Amino acids: CAWWTSGRTNTGELFF.

As to this clonotype: Its ends do not fully match the called genes, so a read error is possible. V usage is TRBV6-1 and J usage is TRBJ1-5; D is undetermined. Germline V gene data show CDR1 as MNHNS and CDR2 as SASEGT. The CDR3 runs to 11 residues. The CDR3 sequence: CASNSNGPRHF. In DNA form, the CDR3 reads TGTGCCAGCAATTCGAACGGACCCCGGCATTTT.

There are many counts of this clonotype. The chain couples TRBV11-3 to TRBJ2-7; the D call may be TRBD1 or TRBD2 (5 bases each). The V end was cut by 9 bases, the J end by 3 bases, with 9 bases between. The CDR3 totals 11 residues. CDR1 SGHNT and CDR2 YENEEA come from the germline V gene. CDR3: CASFGGYEQYF. The CDR3 region has the DNA TGTGCCAGTTTTGGGGGCTACGAGCAGTACTTC.

The chain has TRBV29-1 and TRBJ2-5; maybe TRBD2 (6 bases). The CDR3 contains 14 residues. Trimming removed 4 bases at V and 5 bases at J, with 17 bases between. CDR1 is SQVTM and CDR2 is ANQGSEA in the germline V gene. The CDR3 reads CSVGRGGISETQYF. CDR3 nucleotides: TGCAGCGTTGGGCGCGGCGGGATATCTGAGACCCAGTACTTC.

The chain employs TRBV7-8 and TRBJ1-2; D gene unclear. Germline V CDR1 and CDR2: SGHVS, FQNEAQ. Trimming shortened V by 1 base and J by 3 bases, and 6 bases separated the two germline ends. CDR3 size: 13 residues. CDR3 residues: CASSLDDYYGYTF. CDR3 bases: TGTGCCAGCAGCTTAGATGACTACTATGGCTACACCTTC.

This chain links TRBV28 with TRBJ2-5; no clear D. The germline gives CDR1 MDHEN, CDR2 SYDVKM. Trimming took off 7 bases at V and 4 bases at J, with 7 bases between the two ends. The CDR3 spans 11 residues. The CDR3 region is CASTTSETQYF. DNA for the CDR3: TGTGCCAGCACCACATCAGAGACCCAGTACTTC.

This clonotype was found many times. CDR3 protein: CASSEAGLGETQYF. The CDR3, as DNA: TGTGCCAGCAGTGAAGCGGGACTGGGGGAGACCCAGTACTTC. The chain recombines TRBV12-3 or TRBV12-4 with TRBJ2-5, with 7 bases fitting TRBD2. V trimming: 5 bases; J trimming: 5 bases; junction bases outside the gene matches: 8. This CDR3 spans 14 amino acids.

This clonotype was counted only a few times. This chain uses TRBV7-9 with TRBJ2-1; D uncertain. Germline V gene lookup returns CDR1 SEHNR and CDR2 FQNEAQ (reference sequence). The CDR3 consists of 15 residues. The V end was cut by 5 bases, the J end by 10 bases, with 21 bases between. CDR3 protein: CASSRRHGSSGEQFF. As DNA, the CDR3 is TGTGCCAGCAGCCGAAGACACGGTAGCTCTGGGGAGCAGTTCTTC.

This clonotype was detected many times. CDR3 sequence: CASSFTGTGANVLTF. CDR3 bases: TGTGCCAGCAGCTTTACAGGGACTGGGGCCAACGTCCTGACTTTC. The chain employs TRBV11-2 and TRBJ2-6; D is perhaps TRBD1 (6 bases). V gave up 3 bases and J gave up 2 bases, with 8 bases separating them. The CDR3 has 15 amino acids. Germline V CDR1 and CDR2: SGHAT, FQNNGV. The full variable domain, completed using reference TRBV11-2 and TRBJ2-6, is EAGVAQSPRYKIIEKRQSVAFWCNPISGHATLYWYQQILGQGPKLLIQFQNNGVVDDSQLPKDRFSAERLKGVDSTLKIQPAKLEDSAVYLCASSFTGTGANVLTFGAGSRLTVL.

Details on this clonotype: A much larger clonotype is one base distant, so this may be a read error. The rearrangement joins TRBV7-8 to TRBJ2-7, with D possibly matching TRBD2 (5 bases). In germline, CDR1 is SGHVS, CDR2 FQNEAQ. V was pared by 5 bases and J by 7 bases, with 18 bases between. The CDR3 sequence is 14 residues long. In DNA form, the CDR3 reads TGTGCCAGCAGCCCCCCGCGGGCGGTGGATGAGCAGTACTTC. Its translation is CASSPPRAVDEQYF.

The chain carries TRBV20-1 and TRBJ1-1; unclear D gene. The CDR3 is made up of 14 amino acids. Germline assignment: CDR1 DFQATT and CDR2 SNEGSKA (reference sequence). The V gene lost 5 bases and the J gene lost 1 base, with 14 bases spanning the gap. Here the CDR3 reads CSAPMGGQNTEAFF. The CDR3 DNA is TGCAGTGCTCCTATGGGAGGTCAGAACACTGAAGCTTTCTTT.

Many counts were recorded for this clonotype. The chain employs TRBV7-2 and TRBJ2-1, with 10 bases identical to TRBD2. CDR3 size: 18 residues. CDR1 is SGHTA and CDR2 is FQGNSA in the germline V gene. Germline trimming cut 4 bases from V and 0 bases from J; bases unmatched to any gene: 9. The CDR3, as DNA: TGTGCCAGCAGCTCGTTTAGCGGGGGGTTAAGCTCCTACAATGAGCAGTTCTTC. The encoded protein is CASSSFSGGLSSYNEQFF.

This chain uses TRBV4-2 with TRBJ2-7, with 7 bases aligning to TRBD2. This CDR3 is 16 amino acids long. The V gene end was trimmed by 1 base and the J gene end by 0 bases; junction bases not matched to a gene: 6. Germline V gives CDR1 LGHNA, CDR2 YNFKEQ. The CDR3 loop reads CASSQVDGGSSYEQYF. As DNA, the CDR3 is TGTGCCAGCAGCCAAGTCGACGGGGGGAGCTCCTACGAGCAGTACTTC.

This clonotype was found a few times. The chain has TRBV20-1 and TRBJ1-1; D not certain. The CDR3 length is 14 residues. Trimming cost V 6 bases and J 1 base, with 15 bases left between them. From germline, CDR1 is DFQATT and CDR2 SNEGSKA (reference sequence). CDR3 DNA sequence: TGCAGTGCCCGTGGCGCAGTGACGAACACTGAAGCTTTCTTT. Translated: CSARGAVTNTEAFF.

This clonotype appeared a few times. V and J are TRBV7-9 and TRBJ2-1, with D tentatively TRBD1 or TRBD2 (5 bases each). Trimming removed 5 bases at V and 4 bases at J, with 15 bases between. From germline, CDR1 is SEHNR and CDR2 FQNEAQ (reference sequence). The CDR3 length is 15 residues. CDR3 protein: CASSLRDRNYNEQFF. The DNA of the CDR3 is TGTGCCAGCAGCCTCCGGGACCGAAATTACAATGAGCAGTTCTTC.

A few counts support this clonotype. This chain uses TRBV11-2 with TRBJ2-7; D remains unclear. Trimming took 5 bases from V and 6 from J, leaving 8 bases between them. Germline CDR1 and CDR2: SGHAT and FQNNGV. This CDR3 has 11 residues. The CDR3 loop is CASSHPSEQYF. The CDR3 nucleotides are TGTGCCAGCAGCCATCCTAGCGAGCAGTACTTC.

This clonotype has more than one count but fewer than ten. V is TRBV12-3 or TRBV12-4 and J is TRBJ1-2; no reliable D call. The CDR3 loop spans 12 amino acids. The V end lost 4 bases, the J end lost 12 bases, and 15 bases lay between the germline ends. The CDR3 sequence: CASSSSYPVNTF. DNA for the CDR3: TGTGCCAGCAGTTCGTCCTACCCCGTTAACACCTTC.

This clonotype was counted only a few times. The chain carries TRBV20-1 and TRBJ1-5; 7 nucleotides agree with TRBD1. The ends lost 1 base at V and 2 bases at J; junction bases unmatched: 5. The CDR3 covers 15 residues. CDR1 is DFQATT, CDR2 SNEGSKA, per germline (reference sequence). DNA for the CDR3: TGCAGTGCTAGAGCAAAGGGGGCCGGCAATCAGCCCCAGCATTTT. Protein product: CSARAKGAGNQPQHF.

This chain uses TRBV10-1 with TRBJ1-5; the D is unclear. The germline V and J ends were trimmed by 5 bases and 6 bases, with 20 bases remaining between them. The germline gives CDR1 WNHNN, CDR2 SYGVQD (reference sequence). The CDR3 covers 16 residues. The CDR3 region is CASSSRGPRGPQPQHF. The CDR3 nucleotides read TGCGCCAGCAGTTCCCGGGGTCCCCGAGGGCCTCAGCCCCAGCATTTT.